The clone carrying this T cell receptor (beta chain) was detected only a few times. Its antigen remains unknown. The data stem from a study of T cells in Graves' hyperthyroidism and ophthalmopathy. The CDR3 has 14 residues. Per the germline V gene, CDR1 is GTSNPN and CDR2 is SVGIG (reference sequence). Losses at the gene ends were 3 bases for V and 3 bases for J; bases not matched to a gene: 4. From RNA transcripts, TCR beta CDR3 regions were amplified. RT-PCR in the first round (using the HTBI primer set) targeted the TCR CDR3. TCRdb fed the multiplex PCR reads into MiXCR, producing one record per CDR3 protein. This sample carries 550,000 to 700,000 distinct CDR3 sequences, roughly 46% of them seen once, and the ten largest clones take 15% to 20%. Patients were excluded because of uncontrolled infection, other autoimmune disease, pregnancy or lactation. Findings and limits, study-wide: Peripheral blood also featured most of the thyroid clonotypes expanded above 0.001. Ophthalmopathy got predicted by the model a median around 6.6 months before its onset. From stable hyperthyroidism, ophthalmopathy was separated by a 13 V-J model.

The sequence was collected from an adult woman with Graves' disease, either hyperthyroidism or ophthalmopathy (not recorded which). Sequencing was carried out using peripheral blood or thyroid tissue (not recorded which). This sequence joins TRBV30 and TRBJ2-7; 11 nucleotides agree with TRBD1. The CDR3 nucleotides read TGTGCCTGGAGGGGACAGGGGGTGAACTACGAGCAGTACTTC. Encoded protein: CAWRGQGVNYEQYF.